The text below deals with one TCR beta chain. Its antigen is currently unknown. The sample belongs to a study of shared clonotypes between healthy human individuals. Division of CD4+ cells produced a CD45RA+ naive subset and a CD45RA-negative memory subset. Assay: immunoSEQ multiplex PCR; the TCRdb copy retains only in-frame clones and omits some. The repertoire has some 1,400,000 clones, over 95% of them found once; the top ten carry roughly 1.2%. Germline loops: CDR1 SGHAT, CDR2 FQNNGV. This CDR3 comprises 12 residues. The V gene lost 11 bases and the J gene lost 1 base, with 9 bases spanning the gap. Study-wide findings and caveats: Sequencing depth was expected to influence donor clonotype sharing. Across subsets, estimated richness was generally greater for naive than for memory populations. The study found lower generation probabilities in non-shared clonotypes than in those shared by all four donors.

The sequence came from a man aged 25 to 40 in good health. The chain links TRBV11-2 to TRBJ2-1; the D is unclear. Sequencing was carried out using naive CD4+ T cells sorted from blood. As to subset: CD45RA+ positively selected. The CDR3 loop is CASRWSYNEQFF. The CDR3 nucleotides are TGTGCCTCCCGGTGGTCCTACAATGAGCAGTTCTTC. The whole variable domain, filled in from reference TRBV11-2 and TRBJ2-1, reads EAGVAQSPRYKIIEKRQSVAFWCNPISGHATLYWYQQILGQGPKLLIQFQNNGVVDDSQLPKDRFSAERLKGVDSTLKIQPAKLEDSAVYLCASRWSYNEQFFGPGTRLTVL.